A single sample is the source of the 2 T cell receptor beta chains below, sequenced in a study of T cells in Graves' hyperthyroidism and ophthalmopathy. Template material for amplifying TCR beta CDR3 regions consisted of RNA transcripts. The HTBI primer set was used in a first-round RT-PCR of the TCR CDR3. Via MiXCR, TCRdb re-called the multiplex PCR reads, giving one row per CDR3 protein. The sample consists of under 400,000 distinct CDR3 sequences, roughly an eighth of them appearing once. The sample comprised blood. All receptors derive from a woman younger than 30 with Graves' hyperthyroidism.

The V and J genes are TRBV9 and TRBJ2-3; possibly TRBD2 for D (5 bases). From germline, CDR1 is SGDLS and CDR2 YYNGEE. The V end lost 4 bases, the J end lost 5 bases, and 17 bases lay between the germline ends. The length of the CDR3 is 15 residues. CDR3 DNA sequence: TGTGCCAGCAGCCTCCTTGTGGGAGAAGGAGATACGCAGTATTTT. This codes for CASSLLVGEGDTQYF.

A word on this clonotype: One base away lies a much larger clone, so this may be a sequencing read error. The chain employs TRBV5-1 and TRBJ1-1; D uncertain. The CDR3 spans 12 residues. Germline CDR1 and CDR2: SGHRS and YFSETQ. This chain's CDR3 is CASSSRSTEVFF. For the CDR3, the DNA is TGTGCCAGCAGTTCGAGGAGCACTGAAGTTTTCTTT.